This paragraph reports one TCR beta chain. The data were taken from a study of blood T cell repertoires in COVID-19. Looking at the study overall: Both acute and convalescent COVID-19 samples were obtained from the United States, Italy and Spain. In each case, the material was cDNA or gDNA derived from T cells, B-cell-depleted T cells, or PBMCs.

This CDR3 comprises 13 residues. Germline V gene sequence: CDR1 SGHRS, CDR2 YFSETQ. The V gene lost 2 bases and the J gene lost 3 bases, with 9 bases spanning the gap. Using immunoSEQ multiplex PCR, the repertoire was profiled, and TCRdb retains in-frame clones only, with some absent. The data show about 120,000 clones, about 87% seen once. This clonotype was sampled from a woman in her forties or fifties with acute or convalescent COVID-19. The specimen was peripheral blood. V usage is TRBV5-1 and J usage is TRBJ2-7, with D perhaps TRBD1 (5 bases). CDR3 in amino acids: CASSFTGNYEQYF. As DNA, the CDR3 is TGCGCCAGCAGCTTTACAGGTAACTACGAGCAGTACTTC.